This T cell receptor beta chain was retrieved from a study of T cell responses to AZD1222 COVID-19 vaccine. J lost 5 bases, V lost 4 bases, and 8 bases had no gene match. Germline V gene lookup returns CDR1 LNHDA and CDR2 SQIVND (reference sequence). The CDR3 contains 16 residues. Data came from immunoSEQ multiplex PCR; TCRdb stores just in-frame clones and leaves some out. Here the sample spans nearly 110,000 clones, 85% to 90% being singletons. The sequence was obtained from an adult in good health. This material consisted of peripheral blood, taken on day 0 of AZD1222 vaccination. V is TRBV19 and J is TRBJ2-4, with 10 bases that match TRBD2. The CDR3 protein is CASSKMASGRQNIQYF. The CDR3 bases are TGTGCCAGTAGTAAGATGGCTAGCGGGAGACAAAACATTCAGTACTTC.